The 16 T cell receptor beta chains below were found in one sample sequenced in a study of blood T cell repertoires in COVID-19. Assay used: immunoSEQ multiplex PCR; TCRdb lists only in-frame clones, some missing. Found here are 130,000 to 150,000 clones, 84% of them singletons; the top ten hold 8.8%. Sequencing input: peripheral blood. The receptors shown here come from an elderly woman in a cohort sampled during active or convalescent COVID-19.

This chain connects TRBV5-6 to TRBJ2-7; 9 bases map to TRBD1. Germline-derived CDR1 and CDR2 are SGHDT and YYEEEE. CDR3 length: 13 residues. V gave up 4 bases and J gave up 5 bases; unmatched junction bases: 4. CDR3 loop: CASSRRDRDEQYV. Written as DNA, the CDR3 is TGTGCCAGCAGCCGGAGGGACAGGGACGAGCAGTACGTC.

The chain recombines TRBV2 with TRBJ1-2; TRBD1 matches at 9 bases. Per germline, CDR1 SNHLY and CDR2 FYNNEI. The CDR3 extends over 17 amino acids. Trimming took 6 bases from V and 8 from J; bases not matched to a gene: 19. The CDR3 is CASSVRDRVVPQGGYTF. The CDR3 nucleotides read TGTGCCAGCAGCGTCCGGGACAGGGTTGTCCCCCAGGGGGGCTACACCTTC.

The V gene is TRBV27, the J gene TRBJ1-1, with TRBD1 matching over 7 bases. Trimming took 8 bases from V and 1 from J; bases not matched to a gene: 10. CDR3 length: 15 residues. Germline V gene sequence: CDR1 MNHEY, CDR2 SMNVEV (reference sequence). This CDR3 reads CASQPWDRENTEAFF. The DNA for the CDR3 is TGTGCCAGCCAACCTTGGGACAGAGAGAACACTGAAGCTTTCTTT.

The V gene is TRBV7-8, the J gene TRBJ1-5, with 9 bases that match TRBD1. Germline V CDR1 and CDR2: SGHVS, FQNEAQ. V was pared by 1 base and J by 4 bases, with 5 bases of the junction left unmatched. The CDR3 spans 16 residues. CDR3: CASSLGTGVRNQPQHF. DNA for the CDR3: TGTGCCAGCAGCTTAGGGACAGGGGTCCGGAATCAGCCCCAGCATTTT.

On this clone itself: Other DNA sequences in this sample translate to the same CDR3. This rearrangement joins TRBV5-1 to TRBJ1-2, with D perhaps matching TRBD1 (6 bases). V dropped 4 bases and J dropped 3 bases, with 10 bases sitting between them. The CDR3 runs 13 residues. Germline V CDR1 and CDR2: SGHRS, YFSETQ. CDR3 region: CASSQQGDYGYTF. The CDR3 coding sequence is TGCGCCAGCAGCCAACAGGGAGACTATGGCTACACCTTC. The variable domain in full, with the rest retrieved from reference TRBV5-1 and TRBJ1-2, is KAGVTQTPRYLIKTRGQQVTLSCSPISGHRSVSWYQQTPGQGLQFLFEYFSETQRNKGNFPGRFSGRQFSNSRSEMNVSTLELGDSALYLCASSQQGDYGYTFGSGTRLTVV.

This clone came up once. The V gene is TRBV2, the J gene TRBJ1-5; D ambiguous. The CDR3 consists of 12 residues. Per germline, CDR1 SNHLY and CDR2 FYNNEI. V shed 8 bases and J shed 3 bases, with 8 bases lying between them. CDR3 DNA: TGTGCCAGCGTAGGAGCCAATCAGCCCCAGCATTTT. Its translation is CASVGANQPQHF.

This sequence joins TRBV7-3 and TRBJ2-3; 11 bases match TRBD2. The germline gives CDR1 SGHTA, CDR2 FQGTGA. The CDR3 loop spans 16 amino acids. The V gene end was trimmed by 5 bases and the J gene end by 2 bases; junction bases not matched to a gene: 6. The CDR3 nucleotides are TGTGCCAGCAGCAAGGGACTAGCGGTTAACACAGATACGCAGTATTTT. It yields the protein CASSKGLAVNTDTQYF.

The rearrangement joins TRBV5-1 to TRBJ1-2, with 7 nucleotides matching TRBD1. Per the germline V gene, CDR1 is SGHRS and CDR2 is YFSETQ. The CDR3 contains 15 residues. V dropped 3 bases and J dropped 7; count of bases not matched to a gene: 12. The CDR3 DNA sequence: TGCGCCAGCAGCTCCGGGGACAGTGCCGCTATTGGCTACACCTTC. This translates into CASSSGDSAAIGYTF.

This CDR3 is CASSRTGDRGNTIYF. The CDR3 DNA reads TGTGCCAGCAGTCGGACAGGGGACAGAGGAAACACCATATATTTT. The V and J genes are TRBV6-6 and TRBJ1-3, with 9 nucleotides matching TRBD1. The junction had 6 bases not matched to a gene; V was cut back by 5 bases and J by 4 bases. Germline CDR1 reads MNHNY; CDR2 reads SVGAGI (reference sequence). The CDR3 is 15 amino acids.

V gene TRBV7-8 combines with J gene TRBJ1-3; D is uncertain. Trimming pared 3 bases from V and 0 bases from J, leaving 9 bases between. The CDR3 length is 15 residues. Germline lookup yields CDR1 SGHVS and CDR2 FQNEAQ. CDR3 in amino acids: CASSFSDYSGNTIYF. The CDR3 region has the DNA TGTGCCAGCAGCTTTTCAGATTACTCTGGAAACACCATATATTTT.

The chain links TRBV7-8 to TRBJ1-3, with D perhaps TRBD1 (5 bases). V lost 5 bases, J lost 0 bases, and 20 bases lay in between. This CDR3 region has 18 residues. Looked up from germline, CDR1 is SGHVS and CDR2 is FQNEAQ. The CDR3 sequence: CASSPIIGGGGSGNTIYF. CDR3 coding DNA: TGTGCCAGCAGCCCGATTATTGGGGGGGGTGGCTCTGGAAACACCATATATTTT.

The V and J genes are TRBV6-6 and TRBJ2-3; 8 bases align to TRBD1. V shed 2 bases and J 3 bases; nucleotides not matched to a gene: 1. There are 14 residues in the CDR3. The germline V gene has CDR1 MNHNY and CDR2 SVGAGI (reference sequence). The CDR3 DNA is TGTGCCAGCAGTTACGACAGGGGAACAGATACGCAGTATTTT. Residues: CASSYDRGTDTQYF.

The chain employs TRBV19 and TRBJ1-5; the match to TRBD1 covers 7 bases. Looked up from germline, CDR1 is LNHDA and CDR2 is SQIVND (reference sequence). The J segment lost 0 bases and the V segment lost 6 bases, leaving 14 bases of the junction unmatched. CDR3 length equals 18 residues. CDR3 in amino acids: CASSRLDRTEYSNQPQHF. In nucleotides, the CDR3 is TGTGCCAGTAGCCGATTGGACAGGACAGAATATAGCAATCAGCCCCAGCATTTT.

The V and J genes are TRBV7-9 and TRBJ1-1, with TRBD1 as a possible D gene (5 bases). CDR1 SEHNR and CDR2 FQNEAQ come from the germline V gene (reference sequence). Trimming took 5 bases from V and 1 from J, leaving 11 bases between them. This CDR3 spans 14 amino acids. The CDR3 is CASSPKTENTEAFF. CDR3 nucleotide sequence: TGTGCCAGCAGCCCGAAGACAGAGAACACTGAAGCTTTCTTT.

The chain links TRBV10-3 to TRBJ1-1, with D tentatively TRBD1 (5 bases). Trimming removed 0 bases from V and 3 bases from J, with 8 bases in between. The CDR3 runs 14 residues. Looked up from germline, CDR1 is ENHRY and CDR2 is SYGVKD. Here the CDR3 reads CAISESGDYTEAFF. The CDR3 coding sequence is TGTGCCATCAGTGAGTCTGGGGACTACACTGAAGCTTTCTTT.

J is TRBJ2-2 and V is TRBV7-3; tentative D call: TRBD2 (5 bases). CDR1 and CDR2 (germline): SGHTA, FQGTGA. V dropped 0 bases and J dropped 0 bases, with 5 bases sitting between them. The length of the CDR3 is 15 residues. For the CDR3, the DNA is TGTGCCAGCAGCTTAACCGGGGCGAACACCGGGGAGCTGTTTTTT. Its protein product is CASSLTGANTGELFF.